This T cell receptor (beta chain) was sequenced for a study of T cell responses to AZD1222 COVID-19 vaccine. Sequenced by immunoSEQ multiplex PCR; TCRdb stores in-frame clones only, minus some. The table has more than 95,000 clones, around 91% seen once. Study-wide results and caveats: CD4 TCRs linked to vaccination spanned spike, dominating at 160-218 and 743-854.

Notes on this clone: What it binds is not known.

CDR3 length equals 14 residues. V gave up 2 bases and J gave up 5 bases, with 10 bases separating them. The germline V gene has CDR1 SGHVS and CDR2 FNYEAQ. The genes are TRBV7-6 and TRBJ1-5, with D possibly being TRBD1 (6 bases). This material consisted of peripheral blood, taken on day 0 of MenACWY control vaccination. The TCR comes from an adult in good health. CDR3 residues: CASSLNGGDQPQHF. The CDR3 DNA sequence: TGTGCCAGCAGCTTAAACGGGGGCGATCAGCCCCAGCATTTT.